The rows below give T cell receptor beta chains drawn from one sample of a study of CD4 T cells in relation to SARS-CoV-2 and coronaviruses. Antigens for these TCRs are unknown. The assay was immunoSEQ multiplex PCR, and TCRdb's table has in-frame clones only and misses some. There are some 20,000 clones in the sample; around 70% occur only once, and about 30% lies in the top ten. Sequencing used CD4+ T cells from PBMCs, cultured in vitro. The receptors were sampled from a human donor in good health. Each CDR3 is given with its conserved first and last residue. The D gene is left open where the match is weak. Clone size is not always given. Where it is, it says once, few, many or a class for expanded clones.

TRBJ1-2 . TRBD1 14 TRBV28 TGTGCCAGCAGCCCTCAGGGGGCGCCTTACGGCTACACCTTC CASSPQGAPYGYTF
TRBJ2-5 once . 15 TRBV5-1 TGCGCCAGCAGCGGGGGCGGGCCGCAACAAGAGACCCAGTACTTC CASSGGGPQQETQYF
TRBJ1-2 . . 12 TRBV18 TGTGCCAGCTCAAGCCTCTCGGGTGGCTACACCTTC CASSSLSGGYTF
TRBJ1-2 . TRBD1 15 TRBV9 TGTGCCAGCAGCCCAGGGGGGCAAAGTTTTTATGGCTACACCTTC CASSPGGQSFYGYTF
TRBJ1-6 . TRBD1 14 TRBV20-1 TGCAGTGCTAGTTTGGACAGGCAGGATGCACCCCTCCACTTT CSASLDRQDAPLHF
TRBJ1-3 . TRBD1 15 TRBV6-5 TGTGCCAGCTCCGAAGAGACAGGGGGAGGAAACACTATATATTTT CASSEETGGGNTIYF
TRBJ1-5 . . 13 TRBV2 TGTGCCAGCACTGTGTGGAGCAATCAGCCCCAGCATTTT CASTVWSNQPQHF
TRBJ2-7 once TRBD2 16 TRBV15 TGTGCCACCAGCAGAGACCTAGCGGGAACGTTTTACGAGCAGTACTTC CATSRDLAGTFYEQYF
TRBJ1-5 . TRBD1 13 TRBV28 TGTGCCACCAAGGACAGGTATAATCAGCCCCAGCATTTT CATKDRYNQPQHF
TRBJ2-7 . . 14 TRBV5-1 TGCGCCAGCAGCTTGGCCCTGGGTCCTTACGAGCAGTACTTC CASSLALGPYEQYF
TRBJ1-1 once . 14 TRBV11-3 TGTGCCAGCAGCTTTGGGGGGGGGAACACTGAAGCTTTCTTT CASSFGGGNTEAFF
TRBJ2-5 few . 11 TRBV7-9 TGTGCCAGCATCTTTAGGGAGACCCAGTACTTC CASIFRETQYF
TRBJ1-1 . . 14 TRBV9 TGTGCCAGCAGCGTAGGGGGGCTGGTCACTGAAGCTTTCTTT CASSVGGLVTEAFF
TRBJ2-3 . . 14 TRBV24-1 TGTGCCACCAGTGATCGAACGACGTCGGATACGCAGTATTTT CATSDRTTSDTQYF
TRBJ1-6 . . 11 TRBV6-5 TGTGCCAGCAGTTACGATTCACCCCTCCACTTT CASSYDSPLHF
TRBJ2-1 . . 16 TRBV5-4 TGTGCCAGCAGCTTGGGGGGACTCATAGCTTACAATGAGCAGTTCTTC CASSLGGLIAYNEQFF
TRBJ1-2 . . 15 TRBV5-1 TGCGCCAGCAACCGAGATCCGGGGCTTAACTATGGCTACACCTTC CASNRDPGLNYGYTF
TRBJ1-5 few TRBD1 17 TRBV24-1 TGTGCCACCAGTGACCCCCTTGTAGGACAGGGGGATCAGCCCCAGCATTTT CATSDPLVGQGDQPQHF
TRBJ2-5 . . 12 TRBV7-9 TGTGCCAGCACCCCCAAACAAGAGACCCAGTACTTC CASTPKQETQYF
TRBJ2-1 . TRBD2 16 TRBV5-5 TGTGCCAGCAGACTAGCGGGAACAAGCTCCTACAATGAGCAGTTCTTC CASRLAGTSSYNEQFF
TRBJ2-7 few TRBD1 14 TRBV3-1/TRBV3-2 TGTGCCAGCAGCCAGACAGGGGGCTCCTACGAGCAGTACTTC CASSQTGGSYEQYF
TRBJ1-2 . TRBD1 14 TRBV19 TGTGCCAGTAACGACAGGGGGCGATTTTTTGGCTACACCTTC CASNDRGRFFGYTF
TRBJ2-5 . . 12 TRBV20-1 TGCAGTGCTAGTGAGGGGGGAGAGACCCAGTACTTC CSASEGGETQYF
TRBJ2-6 . TRBD1 18 TRBV3-1/TRBV3-2 TGTGCCAGCAGCCAAGATATTACAGGGGCCTCTGGGGCCAACGTCCTGACTTTC CASSQDITGASGANVLTF
TRBJ2-7 few . 12 TRBV10-1 TGCGCCAGCAGTGAGTCCACCTACGAGCAGTACTTC CASSESTYEQYF
TRBJ2-1 . . 12 TRBV6-5 TGTGCCAGCAGTCTAATTCTCAATGAGCAGTTCTTC CASSLILNEQFF
TRBJ2-6 . . 14 TRBV2 TGTGCCAGCAGTCGCGGCTCTGGGGCCAACGTCCTGACTTTC CASSRGSGANVLTF
TRBJ2-7 . . 15 TRBV4-2 TGTGCCAGCAGCCAAGAACTCCTGGGGGGCTACGAGCAGTACTTC CASSQELLGGYEQYF
TRBJ2-1 few . 13 TRBV19 TGTGCCAGTAACCAAAGAATAGGTGCTGAGCAGTTCTTC CASNQRIGAEQFF
TRBJ2-3 few TRBD2 16 TRBV6-1 TGTGCCAGCAGTGAACAAGCGGGAGGGCCGTACGATACGCAGTATTTT CASSEQAGGPYDTQYF
TRBJ2-7 few . 13 TRBV27 TGTGCCAGCAGTTCCTTCCGAAACTACGAGCAGTACTTC CASSSFRNYEQYF
TRBJ2-3 . . 10 TRBV24-1 TGTGCCGATGGAGGGTTGGGGCAGTATTTT CADGGLGQYF
TRBJ2-7 . TRBD1 15 TRBV19 TGTGCCAGTAGTATGCAGGACAGGGGCCCCTACGAGCAGTACTTC CASSMQDRGPYEQYF
TRBJ2-2 few . 15 TRBV7-9 TGTGCCAGCAGCTTAATGGGGAGACGGAGCGGGGAGCTGTTTTTT CASSLMGRRSGELFF
TRBJ2-5 . . 11 TRBV20-1 TGCAGTGCTAGAGTTGAAGAGACCCAGTACTTC CSARVEETQYF
TRBJ1-4 . . 16 TRBV27 TGTGCCAGCAGTTCAAGCCCAGGGGTTCATACGGAAAAACTGTTTTTT CASSSSPGVHTEKLFF
TRBJ2-7 few . 16 TRBV4-1 . CAIFGLAGYVCYEQYF
TRBJ2-7 . TRBD1 14 TRBV19 TGTGCCAGTACCGACCGAGGGACAGCTAAGAAGCAGTACTTC CASTDRGTAKKQYF
TRBJ1-3 . . 13 TRBV6-5 TGTGCCAGCAGTTACAACATTTTAAACACCATATATTTT CASSYNILNTIYF
TRBJ1-2 . TRBD1 19 TRBV12-5 TGTGCTAGTGGTTTGGTATTATCCCTCCGGCAGGGGGCGTACTATGGCTACACCTTC CASGLVLSLRQGAYYGYTF
TRBJ2-1 . TRBD2 14 TRBV7-2 TGTGCCAGCAGCTTAGGACTAGCTAGATATGAGCAGTTCTTC CASSLGLARYEQFF